These 18 T cell receptor beta chains were all obtained from the same sample, sequenced in a study of cytomegalovirus exposure and HLA in healthy donors. Vbeta (60) and Jbeta (13) primers were used in the PCR. Only in-frame clones appear in the TCRdb table, and some are missing; sequencing was by immunoSEQ multiplex PCR. The sample holds about 150,000 clones; roughly 74% are singletons and the top ten take over 2.5%. Sequencing was performed on PBMCs. These receptors all come from a man in his late teens or twenties in good health and CMV-seronegative.

CDR3 sequence (DNA): TGTGCCAGTAGTGCCAGCTCCTACGAGCAGTACTTC. Translating gives CASSASSYEQYF. The chain has TRBV19 and TRBJ2-7; D is undetermined. Germline V CDR1 and CDR2: LNHDA, SQIVND (reference sequence). V was clipped by 5 bases and J by 0 bases, with 5 bases between them. CDR3 length equals 12 residues.

Only a few counts were recorded for this clone. This sequence joins TRBV28 and TRBJ1-3, with 7 bases fitting TRBD1. V lost 3 bases, J lost 0 bases, and 8 bases stayed unmatched. In germline, CDR1 is MDHEN, CDR2 SYDVKM. This CDR3 region has 17 residues. The CDR3 DNA reads TGTGCCAGCAGTTTGGGTTCGGGACAGTTCTCTGGAAACACCATATATTTT. This sequence encodes CASSLGSGQFSGNTIYF.

Comment on this clone: The junction departs from germline at one end; a sequencing error may be responsible. V gene TRBV27 combines with J gene TRBJ2-6; maybe TRBD1 (5 bases). Germline assignment: CDR1 MNHEY and CDR2 SMNVEV (reference sequence). CDR3 length: 14 residues. The CDR3 here is CASSFLPGANVLAF. CDR3 bases: TGTGCCAGCAGTTTCCTTCCTGGGGCCAACGTCCTGGCTTTC.

The chain carries TRBV2 and TRBJ1-1, with 7 bases that match TRBD1. CDR1 and CDR2 from the germline V gene are SNHLY and FYNNEI. The CDR3 covers 13 residues. V was pared by 5 bases and J by 4 bases, with 4 bases of the junction left unmatched. CDR3 in DNA: TGTGCCAGCAGTCTGGACAGGAGCACTGAAGCTTTCTTT. Encoded protein: CASSLDRSTEAFF.

This sequence joins TRBV2 and TRBJ1-5; D is ambiguous. V gave up 3 bases and J gave up 0 bases, with 9 bases separating them. The CDR3 is made up of 15 amino acids. Germline V gene sequence: CDR1 SNHLY, CDR2 FYNNEI. CDR3 DNA sequence: TGTGCCAGCAGTGATGGCAGGAATAGCAATCAGCCCCAGCATTTT. The encoded protein is CASSDGRNSNQPQHF.

This chain links TRBV6-5 with TRBJ2-7, with D tentatively TRBD2 (6 bases). This CDR3 is built from 15 residues. Germline CDR1 MNHEY, CDR2 SVGAGI. V was cut by 5 bases and J by 3 bases, with 17 bases left in between. This CDR3 reads CASSGGAQVVYEQYF. The CDR3 coding sequence is TGTGCCAGCAGTGGCGGGGCACAGGTCGTCTACGAGCAGTACTTC.

This chain connects TRBV5-6 to TRBJ2-7; 10 bases agree with TRBD1. This CDR3 has 16 amino acids. The V and J ends lost 0 bases and 5 bases, in that order; junction bases with no gene match: 8. Per the germline V gene, CDR1 is SGHDT and CDR2 is YYEEEE. CDR3 residues: CASSLVIRDRGHEQYF. The DNA for the CDR3 is TGTGCCAGCAGCTTGGTTATCCGGGACAGGGGACACGAGCAGTACTTC.

This clone was detected a few times. The chain couples TRBV30 to TRBJ1-2; D is possibly TRBD1 (5 bases). The CDR3 consists of 12 residues. V was trimmed by 1 base and J by 5 bases, leaving 8 bases between them. Germline V CDR1 and CDR2: GTSNPN, SVGIG (reference sequence). The CDR3 DNA follows: TGTGCCTGGAGTGAAGGGGCGTATGGCTACACCTTC. Amino acids: CAWSEGAYGYTF.

V gene TRBV5-1 combines with J gene TRBJ2-5, with 9 bases aligning to TRBD1. The ends lost 0 bases at V and 4 bases at J; junction bases unmatched: 7. This CDR3 comprises 16 residues. Germline V gene sequence: CDR1 SGHRS, CDR2 YFSETQ. CDR3 in DNA: TGCGCCAGCAGCTTGGCGGGACAGGGTATGGGAGAGACCCAGTACTTC. It is translated as CASSLAGQGMGETQYF.

This chain uses TRBV9 with TRBJ2-7, with 7 positions matching TRBD1. The V and J ends lost 0 bases and 2 bases, in that order; junction bases with no gene match: 2. This CDR3 comprises 14 residues. CDR1 is SGDLS, CDR2 YYNGEE, per germline. DNA of the CDR3: TGTGCCAGCAGCGTAGCTGACAGGGCCTACGAGCAGTACTTC. Translation gives CASSVADRAYEQYF.

This clone was counted only a few times. The sample has other DNA sequences that encode this CDR3 too. V and J are TRBV4-3 and TRBJ1-4; 7 bases agree with TRBD1. The CDR3 is 14 residues long. Germline CDR1 and CDR2: LGHNA and YSLEER. The junction had 3 bases not matched to a gene; V was cut back by 1 base and J by 7 bases. The CDR3 region is CASSQGQGGEKLFF. In DNA, the CDR3 is TGCGCCAGCAGCCAAGGTCAGGGGGGTGAAAAACTGTTTTTT.

In its sample, this clone was seen a few times. Distinct nucleotide sequences in the sample also encode this CDR3. The chain is built from TRBV6-5 and TRBJ1-1; D not certain. The ends were cut back, 2 bases at V and 1 base at J, with 5 bases in the middle. The CDR3 consists of 13 residues. The germline V gene has CDR1 MNHEY and CDR2 SVGAGI. This chain's CDR3 is CASSYGQNTEAFF. The CDR3 DNA follows: TGTGCCAGCAGTTACGGGCAGAACACTGAAGCTTTCTTT.

The chain carries TRBV13 and TRBJ2-5; 7 nucleotides align to TRBD2. The CDR3 is made up of 13 amino acids. CDR1 and CDR2 (germline): PRHDT, FYEKMQ (reference sequence). The V gene end was trimmed by 1 base and the J gene end by 7 bases; junction bases not matched to a gene: 3. The CDR3 is CASSLERGGTQYF. DNA of the CDR3: TGTGCCAGCAGCTTAGAGCGGGGTGGGACCCAGTACTTC.

A remark on this clone: Compared with germline, one end of the junction differs, possibly owing to a read error. This chain connects TRBV6-1 to TRBJ2-6; a possible D gene is TRBD2 (6 bases). Germline CDR1 reads MNHNS; CDR2 reads SASEGT. CDR3 size: 15 residues. The CDR3 region is CASAVRDSGANGLTF. For the CDR3, the DNA is TGTGCCAGTGCGGTCCGGGACTCTGGGGCCAACGGCCTGACTTTC.

The chain employs TRBV18 and TRBJ1-3, with no clear D. The germline CDR1 and CDR2 sequences are KGHSH and LQKENI. Trimming removed 3 bases from V and 0 bases from J, with 9 bases in between. The CDR3 has 15 residues. The CDR3 protein is CASSPKTGSGNTIYF. The CDR3 nucleotides read TGTGCCAGCTCACCGAAGACGGGCTCTGGAAACACCATATATTTT.

The chain carries TRBV13 and TRBJ2-3; 11 bases are a match to TRBD1. This CDR3 spans 15 amino acids. V lost 5 bases to trimming and J lost 4 bases; unmatched junction nucleotides: 5. The germline V gene has CDR1 PRHDT and CDR2 FYEKMQ (reference sequence). DNA for the CDR3: TGTGCCAGCAGCAGGGGACAGGGGGGCCCAGATACGCAGTATTTT. Translating gives CASSRGQGGPDTQYF.

The V call is TRBV28, the J call TRBJ1-6, with D perhaps matching TRBD1 (5 bases). Germline-derived CDR1 and CDR2 are MDHEN and SYDVKM. V was trimmed by 5 bases and J by 3 bases, leaving 23 bases between them. The CDR3 contains 19 residues. CDR3 region: CASSPSTGIPSFYNSPLHF. CDR3 in DNA: TGTGCCAGCAGTCCCTCAACAGGAATCCCGTCATTCTATAATTCACCCCTCCACTTT.

Concerning this clone: Its ends do not fully match the called genes, so a read error is possible. The chain couples TRBV6-5 to TRBJ2-4; D is possibly TRBD2 (5 bases). Germline CDR1 is MNHEY and CDR2 is SVGAGI. The CDR3 sequence is 12 residues long. The chain's CDR3 is CASKGAQNSQYF. The CDR3 nucleotides are TGTGCCAGCAAGGGAGCCCAAAACAGTCAGTACTTC.